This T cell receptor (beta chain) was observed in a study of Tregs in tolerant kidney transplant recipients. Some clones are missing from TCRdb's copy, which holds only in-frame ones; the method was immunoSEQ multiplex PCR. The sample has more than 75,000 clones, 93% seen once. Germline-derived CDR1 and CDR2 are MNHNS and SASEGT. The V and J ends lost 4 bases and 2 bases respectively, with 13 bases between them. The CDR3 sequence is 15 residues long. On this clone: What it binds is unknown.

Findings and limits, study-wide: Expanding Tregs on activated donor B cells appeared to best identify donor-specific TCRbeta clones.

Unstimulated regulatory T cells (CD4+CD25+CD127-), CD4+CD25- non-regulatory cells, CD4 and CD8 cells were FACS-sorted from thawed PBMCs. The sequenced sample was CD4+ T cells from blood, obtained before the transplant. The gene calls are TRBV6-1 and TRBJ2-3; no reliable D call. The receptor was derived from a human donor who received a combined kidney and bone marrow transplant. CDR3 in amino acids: CASSASVAPTDTQYF. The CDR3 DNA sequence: TGTGCCAGCAGTGCAAGCGTGGCCCCCACAGATACGCAGTATTTT.